Each of the 21 T cell receptor beta chains below was sequenced from the same sample in a study of shared clonotypes between healthy human individuals. Repertoires were generated with immunoSEQ multiplex PCR, while TCRdb's copy carries only in-frame clones and drops some. The top ten hold approximately 0.057% of the sample, which has some 580,000 clones, around 97% seen once. Material: naive CD4+ T cells sorted from blood. Stated subset: CD45RA+ positively selected. The receptor set was obtained from a woman aged 25 to 39 in good health.

The CDR3 nucleotides are TGCGCCAGCAGTCGAACGGGACAGGAGACCTACGAGCAGTACTTC. Residues: CASSRTGQETYEQYF. The chain carries TRBV5-1 and TRBJ2-7; TRBD1 matches at 8 bases. The CDR3 has 15 residues. The V and J ends lost 5 bases and 2 bases, in that order; junction bases with no gene match: 9. CDR1 and CDR2 from the germline V gene are SGHRS and YFSETQ.

This clone came up once. The genes are TRBV28 and TRBJ2-7; 9 nucleotides match TRBD1. Trimming took 2 bases from V and 4 from J; bases not matched to a gene: 9. The CDR3 length is 16 residues. Germline CDR1 and CDR2: MDHEN and SYDVKM. In nucleotides, the CDR3 is TGTGCCAGCAGTTTAATGCCGGGACAGGGCTCGTACGAGCAGTACTTC. As protein: CASSLMPGQGSYEQYF.

With respect to this clone: This sample also contains other DNA sequences that code for the same CDR3. This chain links TRBV18 with TRBJ1-2, with 11 bases lining up with TRBD1. V dropped 3 bases and J dropped 8; count of bases not matched to a gene: 2. CDR3 size: 13 residues. CDR1 is KGHSH and CDR2 is LQKENI in the germline V gene. In nucleotides, the CDR3 is TGTGCCAGCTCACCGGACAGGGGGCTGGGCTACACCTTC. Translated, it gives CASSPDRGLGYTF.

The chain couples TRBV28 to TRBJ1-5; 7 bases match TRBD1. Germline V gene sequence: CDR1 MDHEN, CDR2 SYDVKM. The CDR3 spans 15 residues. V trimming: 4 bases; J trimming: 2 bases; junction bases outside the gene matches: 5. DNA of the CDR3: TGTGCCAGCAGTTCCACCGGGACAGGCAATCAGCCCCAGCATTTT. As protein: CASSSTGTGNQPQHF.

The chain is built from TRBV7-9 and TRBJ2-2, with a weak D call TRBD2 (6 bases). The germline gives CDR1 SEHNR, CDR2 FQNEAQ (reference sequence). This CDR3 contains 17 residues. Between the trimmed V and J ends, which lost 0 bases and 4 bases, there was a span of 15 bases. The CDR3 DNA reads as TGTGCCAGCAGCTTAGCTTCTATGCGGGAAAGCACCGGGGAGCTGTTTTTT. Its protein is CASSLASMRESTGELFF.

V is TRBV6-5 and J is TRBJ2-7; 10 bases match TRBD1. CDR1 is MNHEY, CDR2 SVGAGI, per germline. J gave up 2 bases and V 5 bases, and 3 bases lay outside the gene matches. This CDR3 is 14 amino acids long. The CDR3 nucleotides are TGTGCCAGCAGTCCAGACAGGGGGCCCTACGAGCAGTACTTC. Its translation: CASSPDRGPYEQYF.

The chain links TRBV25-1 to TRBJ1-3; D is ambiguous. Per germline, CDR1 MGHDK and CDR2 SYGVNS. V lost 2 bases, J lost 8 bases, and 13 bases lay in between. The CDR3 has 14 residues. CDR3 region: CASSERHGPDTIYF. CDR3 coding DNA: TGTGCCAGCAGTGAAAGACACGGTCCGGACACCATATATTTT.

J is TRBJ1-3 and V is TRBV7-6; D gene ambiguous. Trimming shortened V by 5 bases and J by 0 bases, and 11 bases separated the two germline ends. Germline values: CDR1 SGHVS, CDR2 FNYEAQ. The length of the CDR3 is 15 residues. CDR3 sequence reads: CASSLDGVSGNTIYF. CDR3 DNA: TGTGCCAGCAGCCTCGATGGCGTCTCTGGAAACACCATATATTTT.

V gene TRBV5-1 combines with J gene TRBJ2-1; maybe TRBD1 (6 bases). The CDR3 has 14 residues. Germline V lookup: CDR1 SGHRS, CDR2 YFSETQ. Trimming left V 7 bases short and J 6 bases short, with 17 bases between. CDR3 in amino acids: CASRQVGAVNEQFF. The CDR3 DNA reads as TGCGCCAGCCGACAGGTAGGGGCCGTCAATGAGCAGTTCTTC.

The V gene is TRBV6-5, the J gene TRBJ2-1; D possibly corresponds to TRBD1 (7 bases). The CDR3 spans 15 residues. The germline V and J ends were trimmed by 0 bases and 4 bases, with 10 bases remaining between them. The germline gives CDR1 MNHEY, CDR2 SVGAGI. The CDR3 sequence is CASSYSAGGYNEQFF. CDR3 DNA: TGTGCCAGCAGTTACTCGGCAGGGGGGTACAATGAGCAGTTCTTC.

The chain couples TRBV18 to TRBJ2-7; TRBD2 matches at 14 bases. The CDR3 is 16 amino acids. Looked up from germline, CDR1 is KGHSH and CDR2 is LQKENI. Trimming cost V 3 bases and J 6 bases; bases outside gene matches: 7. CDR3 loop: CASSPGGLAGVGEQYF. In DNA, the CDR3 is TGTGCCAGCTCACCGGGGGGACTAGCGGGAGTGGGCGAGCAGTACTTC.

V is TRBV6-5 and J is TRBJ2-2; 7 bases match TRBD1. V trimming: 6 bases; J trimming: 6 bases; junction bases outside the gene matches: 10. Germline V gene data show CDR1 as MNHEY and CDR2 as SVGAGI. CDR3 length: 15 residues. The CDR3 sequence: CASSSPRQGAGELFF. CDR3 coding DNA: TGTGCCAGCAGCTCCCCTCGACAGGGTGCCGGGGAGCTGTTTTTT.

On this clone itself: The sample carries other DNA sequences with the same CDR3. The gene calls are TRBV30 and TRBJ2-7; 9 bases match TRBD1. The CDR3 length is 13 residues. The germline CDR1 and CDR2 sequences are GTSNPN and SVGIG (reference sequence). The J segment lost 3 bases and the V segment lost 0 bases, leaving 0 bases of the junction unmatched. CDR3 sequence: CAWSVGQGYEQYF. CDR3 coding DNA: TGTGCCTGGAGTGTGGGACAGGGCTACGAGCAGTACTTC.

This chain links TRBV5-1 with TRBJ1-3; D is undetermined. In germline, CDR1 is SGHRS, CDR2 YFSETQ. V lost 2 bases and J lost 4, with 10 bases in between. The CDR3 extends over 14 amino acids. CDR3 residues: CASSFEEGGNTIYF. The CDR3 DNA sequence: TGCGCCAGCAGCTTCGAAGAAGGAGGAAACACCATATATTTT. Together with reference TRBV5-1 and TRBJ1-3, the CDR3 gives the full variable domain: KAGVTQTPRYLIKTRGQQVTLSCSPISGHRSVSWYQQTPGQGLQFLFEYFSETQRNKGNFPGRFSGRQFSNSRSEMNVSTLELGDSALYLCASSFEEGGNTIYFGEGSWLTVV.

The chain couples TRBV27 to TRBJ2-3; unclear D gene. Germline values: CDR1 MNHEY, CDR2 SMNVEV (reference sequence). The CDR3 is made up of 14 amino acids. Trimming left V 3 bases short and J 6 bases short, with 13 bases between. The CDR3 region is CASSLRSPSDTQYF. The CDR3 nucleotides read TGTGCCAGCAGTTTGCGTAGCCCGTCGGATACGCAGTATTTT.

The chain uses TRBV7-3 and TRBJ2-3, with TRBD2 matching over 7 bases. Unmatched junction bases numbered 8, after V lost 5 bases and J lost 3 bases. The CDR3 runs 15 residues. Germline V CDR1 and CDR2: SGHTA, FQGTGA. CDR3 DNA sequence: TGTGCCAGCAGCCCCCTAGGACTAGGTACAGATACGCAGTATTTT. It translates to CASSPLGLGTDTQYF.

This chain uses TRBV28 with TRBJ2-7; 7 bases align to TRBD2. Germline trimming cut 1 base from V and 4 bases from J; bases unmatched to any gene: 10. Germline assignment: CDR1 MDHEN and CDR2 SYDVKM. The CDR3 runs 16 residues. This chain's CDR3 is CASSLFNPGLHYEQYF. The CDR3 DNA follows: TGTGCCAGCAGTTTATTTAACCCGGGACTACATTACGAGCAGTACTTC.

The rearrangement uses TRBV7-9 and TRBJ1-4; D gene ambiguous. The CDR3 extends over 13 amino acids. Trimming cost V 2 bases and J 6 bases, with 7 bases left between them. Germline V CDR1 and CDR2: SEHNR, FQNEAQ (reference sequence). The CDR3, as DNA: TGTGCCAGCAGCTTAACGCTAGATGAAAAACTGTTTTTT. It yields the protein CASSLTLDEKLFF.

CDR3 in amino acids: CASSSSAETQYF. The CDR3 coding sequence is TGTGCCAGCAGTTCTAGCGCGGAGACCCAGTACTTC. This rearrangement joins TRBV2 to TRBJ2-5, with a tentative D call TRBD2 (6 bases). Trimming took off 5 bases at V and 5 bases at J, with 9 bases between the two ends. Germline V CDR1 and CDR2: SNHLY, FYNNEI. This CDR3 contains 12 residues.

In its sample, this clone was seen once. The J gene is TRBJ1-4, the V gene TRBV28; no firm D call. Germline lookup yields CDR1 MDHEN and CDR2 SYDVKM. CDR3 length: 14 amino acids. V was shortened by 8 bases and J by 8 bases, with 18 bases between the two germline ends. CDR3: CASRQTPSREKLFF. In DNA, the CDR3 is TGTGCCAGCCGACAAACTCCCAGTCGAGAAAAACTGTTTTTT.

The chain is built from TRBV28 and TRBJ2-3; D gene ambiguous. CDR1 and CDR2 from the germline V gene are MDHEN and SYDVKM. The CDR3 covers 15 residues. Trimming removed 3 bases from V and 2 bases from J, with 12 bases in between. CDR3 residues: CASSFDSHTTDTQYF. CDR3 sequence (DNA): TGTGCCAGCAGTTTTGATAGTCATACCACAGATACGCAGTATTTT.